This is a list of T cell receptor beta chains from one sample in a study of PD-L1 blockade in urothelial cancer. The assay was immunoSEQ multiplex PCR, and TCRdb's table has in-frame clones only and misses some. The table lists 45,000 to 60,000 clones, approximately 87% of them singletons. This specimen was PBMCs, taken around atezolizumab (anti-PD-L1) treatment. Every receptor here comes from a middle-aged man with urothelial cancer. CDR3s include the opening cysteine and the closing phenylalanine or tryptophan. D genes are given only for firm matches. Only part of the rows carry a size: once, few, many, or a class if the clone is expanded.

>TRBV5-6|.|.|TRBJ1-1
CASSLASRLRAFF
TGTGCCAGCAGCTTGGCCAGTAGGCTCAGGGCTTTCTTT
>TRBV19|TRBD2|few|TRBJ2-1
CASRLAGEGNEQFF
TGTGCCAGTCGACTAGCGGGAGAGGGCAATGAGCAGTTCTTC
>TRBV6-5|TRBD2|.|TRBJ2-1
CASRGLAEYNEQFF
TGTGCCAGCCGGGGACTAGCGGAATACAATGAGCAGTTCTTC
>TRBV10-1|TRBD2|.|TRBJ2-3
CASSPELAGGPDTQYF
TGCGCCAGCAGCCCCGAACTAGCGGGAGGGCCAGATACGCAGTATTTT
>TRBV30|TRBD2|.|TRBJ2-7
CAWSLLAGDFRGPSYEQYF
TGTGCCTGGAGCCTCTTAGCGGGAGACTTTCGAGGTCCCTCCTACGAGCAGTACTTC
>TRBV5-1|.|.|TRBJ2-3
CASSLVTVDDTQYF
TGCGCCAGCAGCTTGGTTACAGTCGATGATACGCAGTATTTT
>TRBV5-1|TRBD1|.|TRBJ2-7
CASSGTGEDEQYF
TGCGCCAGCAGCGGGACAGGGGAAGACGAGCAGTACTTC
>TRBV15|.|.|TRBJ1-3
CATSRDRPVGNTIYF
TGTGCCACCAGCAGAGATCGCCCAGTAGGAAACACCATATATTTT
>TRBV5-6|.|.|TRBJ2-7
CASSFGLGGNEQYF
TGTGCCAGCAGCTTTGGACTAGGGGGGAACGAGCAGTACTTC
>TRBV9|.|.|TRBJ2-2
CASSVTGSPGELFF
TGTGCCAGCAGCGTAACAGGGTCCCCCGGGGAGCTGTTTTTT
>TRBV28|.|.|TRBJ2-7
CASSPTTVRSSYEQYF
TGTGCCAGCAGTCCAACGACAGTGAGGAGCTCCTACGAGCAGTACTTC
>TRBV7-8|.|few|TRBJ2-7
CASSLESSYEQYF
TGTGCCAGCAGCTTAGAGAGCTCCTACGAGCAGTACTTC
>TRBV12-5|.|.|TRBJ2-2
CASGFGTSNTGELFF
TGTGCTAGTGGTTTTGGGACATCGAACACCGGGGAGCTGTTTTTT
>TRBV11-1|.|.|TRBJ2-5
CASSLSRLAETQYF
TGTGCCAGCAGCTTATCCCGGCTAGCGGAGACCCAGTACTTC
>TRBV27|.|.|TRBJ2-7
CASSITGNEQYF
TGTGCCAGCAGTATCACAGGGAACGAGCAGTACTTC
>TRBV10-3|TRBD1|.|TRBJ1-1
CATWDSGISISQSFF
TGTGCCACCTGGGACAGTGGAATAAGTATCTCCCAATCTTTCTTT
>TRBV5-1|TRBD1|.|TRBJ2-7
CASSTETGRHFEQYF
TGCGCCAGCAGCACTGAGACAGGGCGTCATTTCGAGCAGTACTTC
>TRBV11-1|TRBD1|.|TRBJ1-1
CASSFLQGKTEAFF
TGTGCCAGCAGCTTTCTACAGGGGAAAACTGAAGCTTTCTTT
>TRBV9|.|.|TRBJ2-1
CASSVGSGEGDRVYNEQFF
TGTGCCAGCAGCGTAGGATCGGGTGAGGGGGATAGAGTTTACAATGAGCAGTTCTTC
>TRBV5-1|TRBD1|.|TRBJ2-7
CASSSGQAREQYF
TGCGCCAGCAGCTCGGGACAGGCTCGCGAGCAGTACTTC
>TRBV28|.|.|TRBJ2-3
CASRPGGGGNTQYF
TGTGCCAGCCGCCCAGGGGGCGGGGGCAATACGCAGTATTTT
>TRBV6-6|TRBD2|.|TRBJ2-1
CASSPGTAGGLNEQFF
TGTGCCAGCAGTCCTGGCACGGCGGGAGGTCTAAATGAGCAGTTCTTC
>TRBV11-3|.|.|TRBJ1-1
CASSSSRGSEAFF
TGTGCCAGCAGCTCCTCAAGGGGGTCGGAAGCTTTCTTT
>TRBV4-2|TRBD1|.|TRBJ1-5
CASLDRVGGNQPQHF
TGTGCCAGCCTCGACAGGGTAGGTGGCAATCAGCCCCAGCATTTT
>TRBV5-6|.|.|TRBJ2-3
CASSSLVTDTQYF
TGTGCCAGCAGCTCGTTAGTCACAGATACGCAGTATTTT
>TRBV2|TRBD2|.|TRBJ2-1
CASSEDRRQREDSYNEQFF
TGTGCCAGCAGTGAAGATCGTCGGCAGCGGGAGGACTCCTACAATGAGCAGTTCTTC
>TRBV5-1|.|.|TRBJ2-3
CASSSWGHSGGNTDTQYF
TGCGCCAGCAGCTCGTGGGGCCATAGCGGTGGTAACACAGATACGCAGTATTTT
>TRBV9|.|.|TRBJ2-3
CASSGRRTSGTDTQYF
TGTGCCAGCTCGGGTCGTAGGACTTCTGGCACAGATACGCAGTATTTT
>TRBV7-8|TRBD2|.|TRBJ2-5
CASSLGGGVETQYF
TGTGCCAGCAGCTTAGGTGGGGGGGTAGAGACCCAGTACTTC
>TRBV11-2|TRBD1|.|TRBJ1-1
CASSFLGWDRVKNTEAFF
TGTGCCAGCAGCTTTCTGGGTTGGGACAGGGTGAAGAACACTGAAGCTTTCTTT
>TRBV19|.|.|TRBJ1-1
CASRDGGHRTEAFF
TGTGCCAGTAGAGACGGGGGGCACCGGACTGAAGCTTTCTTT
>TRBV28|.|.|TRBJ1-3
CASRKFVAGNTIYF
TGTGCCAGCAGAAAATTCGTAGCGGGAAACACCATATATTTT
>TRBV27|TRBD1|few|TRBJ1-5
CASSPPGQVQPQHF
TGTGCCAGCAGCCCCCCTGGACAGGTTCAGCCCCAGCATTTT
>TRBV19|TRBD2|.|TRBJ2-3
CASSTTGLAGGLDTQYF
TGTGCCAGTAGTACCACGGGATTAGCGGGAGGGCTGGATACGCAGTATTTT
>TRBV4-2|TRBD1|.|TRBJ2-5
CASSPATDRAETQYF
TGTGCCAGCAGCCCGGCTACCGACAGGGCAGAGACCCAGTACTTC